What follows are 12 T cell receptor beta chains derived from one specimen sequenced in a study of T cell repertoires in cytomegalovirus infection. For these receptors, no antigen is known. Via MiXCR, TCRdb re-called the reads, giving one row per CDR3 protein. The table has 650,000 to 850,000 distinct CDR3 sequences, approximately 32% seen once; the top ten hold over 10%. The sequences come from cultured CD8+ T cells from PBMCs, collected from culture after CMV antigen stimulation. These TCRs come from a human donor in good health (CMV status not recorded). Some clones in this sample may be carry-over from other donors' samples.

This clonotype was recorded a few times. The chain carries TRBV13 and TRBJ1-1, with TRBD1 as a possible D gene (6 bases). CDR3 length: 15 residues. Germline V gene data show CDR1 as PRHDT and CDR2 as FYEKMQ (reference sequence). Trimming took off 0 bases at V and 5 bases at J, with 13 bases between the two ends. The CDR3 is CASSLGLRGRTEAFF. The CDR3 DNA sequence: TGTGCCAGCAGCTTAGGCCTGCGGGGGCGAACTGAAGCTTTCTTT.

The gene calls are TRBV9 and TRBJ2-2, with 10 bases aligning to TRBD2. This CDR3 comprises 16 residues. The trim removed 2 bases at V and 2 bases at J, leaving 3 bases unmatched. Germline V gives CDR1 SGDLS, CDR2 YYNGEE. This CDR3 is CASSVSGGSNTGELFF. CDR3 bases: TGTGCCAGCAGCGTTAGCGGGGGGAGTAACACCGGGGAGCTGTTTTTT.

This clonotype came up many times. The genes are TRBV7-9 and TRBJ2-6; D gene ambiguous. The germline gives CDR1 SEHNR, CDR2 FQNEAQ (reference sequence). Trimming left V 3 bases short and J 4 bases short, with 13 bases between. CDR3 length: 16 residues. CDR3 in amino acids: CASSLDLRTGANVLTF. The CDR3 bases are TGTGCCAGCAGCTTGGACCTTAGGACCGGGGCCAACGTCCTGACTTTC.

The chain employs TRBV7-8 and TRBJ2-7; a weak D match, TRBD1 (6 bases). Germline V CDR1 and CDR2: SGHVS, FQNEAQ. V lost 7 bases to trimming and J lost 0 bases, with 13 bases between them. This CDR3 is 14 amino acids long. The CDR3 loop is CASTSGTSSYEQYF. CDR3 in DNA: TGTGCCAGCACTTCCGGGACATCCTCCTACGAGCAGTACTTC.

The rearrangement links TRBV4-1 to TRBJ1-1; D gene uncertain. The germline gives CDR1 MGHRA, CDR2 YSYEKL. The CDR3 extends over 15 amino acids. Trimming shortened V by 1 base and J by 1 base, and 10 bases separated the two germline ends. The CDR3 DNA reads TGCGCCAGCAGCCAAGTGCAGCTAGAGAACACTGAAGCTTTCTTT. This codes for CASSQVQLENTEAFF.

The V gene is TRBV3-1, the J gene TRBJ1-2; no clear D gene. The CDR3 is 16 amino acids. Germline V lookup: CDR1 LGHDT, CDR2 YNNKEL (reference sequence). V lost 0 bases to trimming and J lost 4 bases, with 15 bases between them. CDR3: CASSQEPSARSYGYTF. As DNA, the CDR3 is TGTGCCAGCAGCCAAGAGCCGAGCGCCAGGTCCTATGGCTACACCTTC. The whole variable domain, filled in from reference TRBV3-1 and TRBJ1-2, reads DTAVSQTPKYLVTQMGNDKSIKCEQNLGHDTMYWYKQDSKKFLKIMFSYNNKELIINETVPNRFSPKSPDKAHLNLHINSLELGDSAVYFCASSQEPSARSYGYTFGSGTRLTVV.

This clonotype was observed a few times. The V call is TRBV12-3 or TRBV12-4, the J call TRBJ2-6; D could derive from TRBD1 or TRBD2 (5 bases each). The CDR3 loop spans 19 amino acids. V dropped 5 bases and J dropped 0 bases, with 20 bases sitting between them. The CDR3 protein is CASSPRGRTPYSGANVLTF. CDR3 bases: TGTGCCAGCAGTCCAAGGGGACGTACTCCATACTCTGGGGCCAACGTCCTGACTTTC.

The V and J genes are TRBV4-1 and TRBJ2-7, with 10 bases fitting TRBD2. The germline gives CDR1 MGHRA, CDR2 YSYEKL. The CDR3 is 15 amino acids. The J segment lost 4 bases and the V segment lost 4 bases, leaving 7 bases of the junction unmatched. The DNA for the CDR3 is TGCGCCAGCAGCCCACTTAGCGGGGGGTTTTACGAGCAGTACTTC. Translating gives CASSPLSGGFYEQYF.

This clonotype occurred many times. This chain connects TRBV7-8 to TRBJ2-1, with 8 bases lining up with TRBD1. The germline CDR1 and CDR2 sequences are SGHVS and FQNEAQ. With V trimmed by 0 bases and J by 7 bases, 8 bases remained unmatched. The CDR3 sequence is 16 residues long. The CDR3 sequence is CASSLAGTGEKNEQFF. The CDR3, as DNA: TGTGCCAGCAGCTTAGCAGGGACAGGAGAAAAAAATGAGCAGTTCTTC.

V gene TRBV6-5 combines with J gene TRBJ2-3, with D unclear. The CDR3 consists of 15 residues. The V end lost 8 bases, the J end lost 1 base, and 16 bases lay between the germline ends. Germline V gives CDR1 MNHEY, CDR2 SVGAGI. CDR3 residues: CASGLWGFGTDTQYF. CDR3 DNA sequence: TGTGCCAGCGGGTTATGGGGTTTTGGCACAGATACGCAGTATTTT.

V and J are TRBV7-4 and TRBJ1-4, with D possibly being TRBD1 (5 bases). CDR1 is SGHVT and CDR2 is SQSDAQ in the germline V gene. The V end was cut by 6 bases, the J end by 4 bases, with 18 bases between. The CDR3 is 16 residues long. The CDR3 nucleotides read TGTGCCAGCAGGCCCGAAGGGGACTACCTTAATGAAAAACTGTTTTTT. Translated: CASRPEGDYLNEKLFF.

This clonotype came up many times. The chain carries TRBV7-6 and TRBJ2-5, with 8 bases that match TRBD2. The CDR3 has 15 amino acids. The J segment lost 0 bases and the V segment lost 5 bases, leaving 5 bases of the junction unmatched. Germline lookup yields CDR1 SGHVS and CDR2 FNYEAQ. CDR3 nucleotides: TGTGCCAGCAGCCGACTAGCGAAATACCAAGAGACCCAGTACTTC. It yields the protein CASSRLAKYQETQYF.